The rows below give T cell receptor beta chains drawn from one sample of a study of T-cell reconstitution after alpha-beta-depleted transplantation in children. Each CDR3 protein gets one entry after TCRdb re-called the PCR reads with MiXCR. The top ten clones hold less than 4.5% of a sample with about 610,000 distinct CDR3 sequences, about 11% of them seen once. The sequencing used PBMCs from the stem cell graft donor, collected from the stem cell graft. Every receptor here comes from a human donor who donated a stem cell graft to a child with acute myeloid leukemia. The CDR3 runs from the conserved cysteine through the conserved F or W. A D gene is named only where the DNA matches it firmly. Clone size is given for some rows only: seen once, a few or many times, or a class if the clone is expanded.

TRBD2,many,TRBV20-1,TRBJ2-1,TGCAGTGCTAGAGCTAAGCGGGAGGCCAGAAATGAGCAGTTCTTC,CSARAKREARNEQFF
NA,few,TRBV30,TRBJ2-1,TGTGCCTGGAGTGCGGATCGTTACAATGAGCAGTTCTTC,CAWSADRYNEQFF
NA,few,TRBV6-5,TRBJ1-2,TGTGCCAGCAGGGTAGACAGCTACGATGGCTACACCTTC,CASRVDSYDGYTF
TRBD1,many,TRBV20-1,TRBJ2-5,TGCAGTGCATCCGACAGGGGGACGCAAGAGACCCAGTACTTC,CSASDRGTQETQYF
TRBD1,NA,TRBV9,TRBJ2-5,TGTGCCAGCAGCGCAGGGGGCGTACAAGAGACCCAGTACTTC,CASSAGGVQETQYF
TRBD2,few,TRBV6-2/TRBV6-3,TRBJ2-3,TGTGCCAGCAGCTCCTGGACTAGCGGGAGTGGAACAGATACGCAGTATTTT,CASSSWTSGSGTDTQYF
TRBD1,many,TRBV7-3,TRBJ2-3,TGTGCCAGCAGCTCTACAGGGGGTGTGGATACGCAGTATTTT,CASSSTGGVDTQYF
NA,NA,TRBV7-3,TRBJ2-5,TGTGCCAGCAGACCCCTGGCGGCGTACCAAGAGACCCAGTACTTC,CASRPLAAYQETQYF
NA,many,TRBV12-3/TRBV12-4,TRBJ2-1,TGTGCCAGCAGTTCCCAGCACACCTCCTACAATGAGCAGTTCTTC,CASSSQHTSYNEQFF
NA,NA,TRBV7-9,TRBJ2-5,TGTGCCAGCAGCATTACCTACCAAGAGACCCAGTACTTC,CASSITYQETQYF
TRBD1,many,TRBV3-1,TRBJ1-1,TGTGCCAGCAGCCTTCGGGACAGGGAGGGAGCTTTCTTT,CASSLRDREGAFF
NA,many,TRBV12-3/TRBV12-4,TRBJ2-1,TGTGCCAGCAGCAGTCCCGTTGGGGGAACCAACAATGAGCAGTTCTTC,CASSSPVGGTNNEQFF
TRBD2,many,TRBV28,TRBJ2-7,TGTGCCAGCAGTTTACTAGCGGGAGGCCAGAACGAGCAGTACTTC,CASSLLAGGQNEQYF
NA,NA,TRBV3-1,TRBJ2-3,TGTGCCAGCAGCCAAGATGATCGGACTAATAAACAGTATTTT,CASSQDDRTNKQYF
TRBD2,NA,TRBV28,TRBJ2-7,TGTGCCAGCAGCCCCCTGGGGGGGGTCGAGTACTTC,CASSPLGGVEYF
NA,many,TRBV7-2,TRBJ2-3,TGTGCCAGCAGCTTCGGCGGGGCTAGCACAGATACGCAGTATTTT,CASSFGGASTDTQYF
NA,many,TRBV10-3,TRBJ2-1,TGTGCCACTTCTACAGGGAGCTCCTACAATGAGCAGTTCTTC,CATSTGSSYNEQFF
TRBD2,NA,TRBV7-8,TRBJ2-3,TGTGCCAGCAGCTCATCTAGCGGGAGGGCGGATACGCAGTATTTT,CASSSSSGRADTQYF
NA,NA,TRBV19,TRBJ2-7,TGTGCCAGTCAAGACCGCCGGACTCCATACTACGAGCAGTACTTC,CASQDRRTPYYEQYF
TRBD2,NA,TRBV11-2,TRBJ2-3,TGTGCCAGCAGCTTTAGCGGGAGATCTCCCCATACGCAGTATTTT,CASSFSGRSPHTQYF
TRBD1,NA,TRBV24-1,TRBJ2-1,TGTGCCACCAGTGAACGGGACAGGGGGCCTTACAATGAGCAGTTCTTC,CATSERDRGPYNEQFF
TRBD1,NA,TRBV13,TRBJ2-5,TGTGCCAGCAGCCCTAGAGGGGCGACAGGGGGTTTGAAGACCCAGTACTTC,CASSPRGATGGLKTQYF
TRBD2,many,TRBV28,TRBJ2-4,TGTGCCAGCACCGTAGCGGGAGGGAAAAACATTCAGTACTTC,CASTVAGGKNIQYF
NA,few,TRBV6-1,TRBJ1-3,TGTGCCAGCAATGGGGTAATCGGTGGAAACACCATATATTTT,CASNGVIGGNTIYF
NA,many,TRBV15,TRBJ2-3,TGTGCCACCAGCAGAGATGTAGGACGGACAACTAGCACAGATACGCAGTATTTT,CATSRDVGRTTSTDTQYF
NA,many,TRBV20-1,TRBJ1-3,TGCAGTGCTACACAGGGAGAGGTCCGAAACACCATATATTTT,CSATQGEVRNTIYF
NA,NA,TRBV2,TRBJ2-3,TGTGCCAGCTGTTTTAGGGGTGGGCGGGCGGCTAGCACAGATACGCAGTATTTT,CASCFRGGRAASTDTQYF
NA,many,TRBV7-9,TRBJ2-1,TGTGCCAGCAGCCGGATAGGAATCTCCTACAATGAGCAGTTCTTC,CASSRIGISYNEQFF
NA,NA,TRBV3-1,TRBJ1-5,TGTGCCAGCAGCCGCCAAGAGAACAGTATGAGCAATCAGCCCCAGCATTTT,CASSRQENSMSNQPQHF
TRBD2,many,TRBV20-1,TRBJ2-2,TGCAGTGCTAGAGACCACCGTGCGGGAGGATCCAACACCGGGGAGCTGTTTTTT,CSARDHRAGGSNTGELFF
NA,few,TRBV12-3/TRBV12-4,TRBJ2-7,TGTGCCAGCAGTTTCCTAGGGGACGCCTACGAGCAGTACTTC,CASSFLGDAYEQYF
TRBD2,NA,TRBV7-3,TRBJ2-3,TGTGCCAGCAGCGACCGGGGGACTAGCGGGGGTAGCACAGATACGCAGTATTTT,CASSDRGTSGGSTDTQYF
NA,many,TRBV20-1,TRBJ2-2,TGCAGTGCTAGTGCAAGGGGGGGATCGGACACCGGGGAGCTGTTTTTT,CSASARGGSDTGELFF
NA,NA,TRBV14,TRBJ2-1,TGTGCCAGCAGCCAAGTGCGTAGACTTTCCTACAATGAGCAGTTCTTC,CASSQVRRLSYNEQFF
NA,few,TRBV2,TRBJ2-1,TGTGCCAGCGTTATAGAGTCCTACAATGAGCAGTTCTTC,CASVIESYNEQFF
TRBD2,few,TRBV7-3,TRBJ2-3,TGTGCCAGCAGCGGTGGGACTAGCGGTGGAGATACGCAGTATTTT,CASSGGTSGGDTQYF
NA,NA,TRBV6-1,TRBJ1-1,TGTGCCAGCAGGGCGAATTTTATGGGGAACACTGAAGCTTTCTTT,CASRANFMGNTEAFF
NA,many,TRBV18,TRBJ2-3,TGTGCCAGCTCACCACTGAGGGGAACAGATACGCAGTATTTT,CASSPLRGTDTQYF
TRBD1,many,TRBV29-1,TRBJ2-2,TGCAGCGTAACGCCGGGACAGGGGATCCGTGGGGTCGGGGAGCTGTTTTTT,CSVTPGQGIRGVGELFF
TRBD2,NA,TRBV9,TRBJ2-3,TGTGCCAGCAGCGTAACGGCGGGAGGTTACACAGATACGCAGTATTTT,CASSVTAGGYTDTQYF
NA,many,TRBV12-3/TRBV12-4,TRBJ2-3,TGTGCCAGCAAAAACCGAGCAGATACGCAGTATTTT,CASKNRADTQYF
NA,NA,TRBV6-2/TRBV6-3,TRBJ2-7,TGTGCCAGCAGTTACGTAGGGGGGCTGGAGTTCAACGAGCAGTACTTC,CASSYVGGLEFNEQYF
NA,many,TRBV24-1,TRBJ2-3,TGTGCCACCAGTGATTCCCTGGGCGGAGGTGGCCCAGATACGCAGTATTTT,CATSDSLGGGGPDTQYF
NA,many,TRBV7-9,TRBJ2-7,TGTGCCAGCAGCTTAGGTTCGGGCGAGCAGTACTTC,CASSLGSGEQYF
TRBD1,NA,TRBV6-4,TRBJ2-3,TGTGCCAGCAGGAAAGACAGGGGGCCAAAAGATACGCAGTATTTT,CASRKDRGPKDTQYF
TRBD2,many,TRBV7-2,TRBJ2-2,TGTGCCAGCAGCTTATATAGCGGGAGCAGGGAGCTGTTTTTT,CASSLYSGSRELFF
TRBD1,many,TRBV29-1,TRBJ2-7,TGCAGCGTTGAAGGACAGGGTGGGGACGAGCAGTACTTC,CSVEGQGGDEQYF
NA,few,TRBV5-1,TRBJ2-2,TGCGCCAGTACCGGGCTGGATACCGGGGAGCTGTTTTTT,CASTGLDTGELFF
NA,NA,TRBV7-9,TRBJ1-2,TGTGCCAGCAGCTCCCCCCAGTGGGGCAGGAGGAATGGCTACACCTTC,CASSSPQWGRRNGYTF